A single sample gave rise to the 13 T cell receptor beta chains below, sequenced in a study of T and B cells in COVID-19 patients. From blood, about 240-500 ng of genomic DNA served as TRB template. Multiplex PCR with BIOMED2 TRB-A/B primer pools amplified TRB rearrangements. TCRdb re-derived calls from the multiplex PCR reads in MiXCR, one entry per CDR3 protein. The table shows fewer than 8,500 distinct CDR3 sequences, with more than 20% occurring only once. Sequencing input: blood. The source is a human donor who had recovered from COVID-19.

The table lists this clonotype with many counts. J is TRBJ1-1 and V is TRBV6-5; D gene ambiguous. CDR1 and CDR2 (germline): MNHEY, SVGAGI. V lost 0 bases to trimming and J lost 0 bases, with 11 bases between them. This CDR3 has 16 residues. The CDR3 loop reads CASSYSTRALNTEAFF. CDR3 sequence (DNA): TGTGCCAGCAGTTACTCTACCCGGGCGCTGAACACTGAAGCTTTCTTT.

CDR3 in amino acids: CASIPGQENYEQYF. The CDR3, as DNA: TGTGCCAGCATCCCGGGACAGGAGAACTACGAGCAGTACTTC. The chain is built from TRBV6-4 and TRBJ2-7, with 8 bases fitting TRBD1. CDR1 and CDR2 from the germline V gene are MRHNA and SNTAGT. CDR3 length equals 14 residues. V lost 7 bases, J lost 3 bases, and 8 bases stayed unmatched.

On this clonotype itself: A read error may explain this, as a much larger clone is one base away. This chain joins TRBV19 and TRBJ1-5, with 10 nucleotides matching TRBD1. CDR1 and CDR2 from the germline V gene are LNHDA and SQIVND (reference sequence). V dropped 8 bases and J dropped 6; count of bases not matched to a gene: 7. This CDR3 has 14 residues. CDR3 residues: CASADRGWSQPQHF. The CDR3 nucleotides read TGTGCCAGTGCGGACAGGGGGTGGAGTCAGCCCCAGCATTTT.

The CDR3: CASSRGRDQPQHF. In DNA, the CDR3 is TGTGCCAGCAGCAGGGGGAGAGATCAGCCCCAGCATTTT. V and J are TRBV6-1 and TRBJ1-5; 7 bases align to TRBD1. The germline V gene encodes CDR1 MNHNS and CDR2 SASEGT. CDR3 length: 13 residues. With 6 bases clipped from V and 5 bases from J, the junction kept 4 bases outside the gene matches.

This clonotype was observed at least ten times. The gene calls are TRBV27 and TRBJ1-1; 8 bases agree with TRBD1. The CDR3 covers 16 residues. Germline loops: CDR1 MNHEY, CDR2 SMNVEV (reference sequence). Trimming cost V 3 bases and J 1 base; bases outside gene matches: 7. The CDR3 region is CASSLRRTGRNTEAFF. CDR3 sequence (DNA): TGTGCCAGCAGTTTGAGGAGGACAGGGAGGAACACTGAAGCTTTCTTT.

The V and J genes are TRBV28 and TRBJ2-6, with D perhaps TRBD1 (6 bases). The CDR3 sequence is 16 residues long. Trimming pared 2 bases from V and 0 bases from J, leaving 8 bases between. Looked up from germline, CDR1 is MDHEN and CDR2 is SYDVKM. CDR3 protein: CASSLGDTSGANVLTF. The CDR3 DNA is TGTGCCAGCAGTTTAGGGGACACCTCTGGGGCCAACGTCCTGACTTTC.

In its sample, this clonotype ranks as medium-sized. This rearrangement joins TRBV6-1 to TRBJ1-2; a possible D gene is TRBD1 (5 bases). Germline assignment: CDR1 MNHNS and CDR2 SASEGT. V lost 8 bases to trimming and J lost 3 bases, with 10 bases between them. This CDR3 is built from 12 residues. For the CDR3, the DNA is TGTGCCAGCCCGGGACGGCACTATGGCTACACCTTC. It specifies CASPGRHYGYTF.

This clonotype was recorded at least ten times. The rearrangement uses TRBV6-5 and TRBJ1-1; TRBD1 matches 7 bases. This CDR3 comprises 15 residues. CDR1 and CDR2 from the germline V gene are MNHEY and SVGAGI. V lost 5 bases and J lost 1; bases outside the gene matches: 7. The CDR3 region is CASSRTGTENTEAFF. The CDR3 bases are TGTGCCAGCAGTAGGACCGGGACAGAGAACACTGAAGCTTTCTTT.

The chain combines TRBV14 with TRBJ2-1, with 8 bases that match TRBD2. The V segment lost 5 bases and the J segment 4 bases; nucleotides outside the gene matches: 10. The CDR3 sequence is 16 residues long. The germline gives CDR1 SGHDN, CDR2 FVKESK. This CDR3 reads CASSALLAGPYNEQFF. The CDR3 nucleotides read TGTGCCAGCAGCGCCTTATTAGCGGGGCCTTACAATGAGCAGTTCTTC.

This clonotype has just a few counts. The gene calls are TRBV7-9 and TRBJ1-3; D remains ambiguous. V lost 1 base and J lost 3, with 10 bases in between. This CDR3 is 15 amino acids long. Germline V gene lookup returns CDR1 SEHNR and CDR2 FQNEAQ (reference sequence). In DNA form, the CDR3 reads TGTGCCAGCAGCTTAGACGGGAACGGTGGAAACACCATATATTTT. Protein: CASSLDGNGGNTIYF.

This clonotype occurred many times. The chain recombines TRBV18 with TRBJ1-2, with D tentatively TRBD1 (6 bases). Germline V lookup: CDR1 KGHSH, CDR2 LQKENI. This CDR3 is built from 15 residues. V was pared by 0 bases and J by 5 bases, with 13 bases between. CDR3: CASSPPHTGRYGYTF. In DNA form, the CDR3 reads TGTGCCAGCTCACCACCACACACAGGGCGGTATGGCTACACCTTC. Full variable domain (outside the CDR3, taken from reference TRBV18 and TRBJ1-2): NAGVMQNPRHLVRRRGQEARLRCSPMKGHSHVYWYRQLPEEGLKFMVYLQKENIIDESGMPKERFSAEFPKEGPSILRIQQVVRGDSAAYFCASSPPHTGRYGYTFGSGTRLTVV.

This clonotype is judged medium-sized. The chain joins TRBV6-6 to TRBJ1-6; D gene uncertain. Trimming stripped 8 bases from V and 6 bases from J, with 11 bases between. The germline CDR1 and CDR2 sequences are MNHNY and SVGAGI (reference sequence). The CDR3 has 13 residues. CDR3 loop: CASSLDGNSPLHF. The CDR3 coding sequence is TGTGCCAGCTCTCTGGACGGTAATTCACCCCTCCACTTT.

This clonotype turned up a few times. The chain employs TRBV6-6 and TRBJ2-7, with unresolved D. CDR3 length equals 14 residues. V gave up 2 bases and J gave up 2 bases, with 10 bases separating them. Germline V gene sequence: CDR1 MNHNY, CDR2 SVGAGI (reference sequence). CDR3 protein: CASSYGLVPYEQYF. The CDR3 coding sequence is TGTGCCAGCAGTTACGGCCTAGTCCCCTACGAGCAGTACTTC.